These 28 T cell receptor beta chains share one sample of origin, sequenced in a study of cytomegalovirus exposure and HLA in healthy donors listed by TCRdb under 2017. To prepare the library, the immunoSEQ multiplex PCR assay was applied. The multiplex PCR relied on a mix of 60 forward primers for TCR Vbeta segments and 13 reverse primers for TCR Jbeta segments. Here the immuneACCESS table is served through TCRdb, limited to in-frame sequences with V and J called. Missing clones are a known gap in these copies; in checked studies unresolved V genes cover under half, and the rest lacks a known reason. The sample table shows some 200,000 clones, and more than 65% are seen once. The ten largest account for 1.5% of the sample. The sequenced sample was PBMCs. These receptors all stem from a girl aged 10-17 years in good health and CMV-seropositive.

The chain carries TRBV5-6 and TRBJ2-5; D might be TRBD2 (5 bases). From germline, CDR1 is SGHDT and CDR2 YYEEEE. This CDR3 has 13 residues. Trimming pared 5 bases from V and 3 bases from J, leaving 11 bases between. The CDR3 is CASSRGLEETQYF. As DNA, the CDR3 is TGTGCCAGCAGTAGAGGGCTGGAAGAGACCCAGTACTTC.

This clone was found a few times. The J gene is TRBJ2-1, the V gene TRBV7-8; D unclear. The ends were cut back, 2 bases at V and 7 bases at J, with 9 bases in the middle. Germline lookup yields CDR1 SGHVS and CDR2 FQNEAQ. The length of the CDR3 is 13 residues. The CDR3 DNA reads as TGTGCCAGCAGCTTATCGGTCCGAAATGAGCAGTTCTTC. Its translation is CASSLSVRNEQFF.

This rearrangement joins TRBV12-5 to TRBJ1-5; TRBD1 is a possible D gene (5 bases). Deletions cut 0 bases from V and 5 bases from J, with 11 bases between. Germline assignment: CDR1 LGHNT and CDR2 FRNRAP. CDR3 size: 15 residues. In DNA form, the CDR3 reads TGTGCTAGTGGTTTGGTACTGGCGGGGCATCAGCCCCAGCATTTT. Amino acids: CASGLVLAGHQPQHF.

The chain uses TRBV4-1 and TRBJ1-2, with unresolved D. Per the germline V gene, CDR1 is MGHRA and CDR2 is YSYEKL. Trimming pared 3 bases from V and 3 bases from J, leaving 14 bases between. This CDR3 is 15 amino acids long. The CDR3 DNA is TGCGCCAGCAGCCATCCGCCCCGAGGCCACTATGGCTACACCTTC. This encodes CASSHPPRGHYGYTF.

The chain links TRBV4-3 to TRBJ2-2; 7 bases line up with TRBD1. The germline CDR1 and CDR2 sequences are LGHNA and YSLEER. The CDR3 consists of 15 residues. Losses at the gene ends were 2 bases for V and 7 bases for J; bases not matched to a gene: 7. The CDR3 DNA reads as TGCGCCAGCAGCCAATCGAGACAGGGAAGCGGGGAGCTGTTTTTT. This gives the protein CASSQSRQGSGELFF.

The chain employs TRBV21-1 and TRBJ2-7; the D call in the table, TRBD2, was not verified against the DNA. TRBV21-1 is termed a pseudogene. There are 16 residues in the CDR3. CDR3 sequence (DNA): TGTGCCAGCAGCATTTCCGGGACTAGCGGAACGAAAGAGCAGTACTTC. This sequence encodes CASSISGTSGTKEQYF.

J is TRBJ2-2 and V is TRBV7-2; TRBD2 agrees at 10 bases. The CDR3 has 17 amino acids. Unmatched junction bases numbered 12, after V lost 6 bases and J lost 5 bases. Germline V CDR1 and CDR2: SGHTA, FQGNSA. The CDR3 coding sequence is TGTGCCAGCAGTTTAAGGCCAGCGGGGGGGCAGACCGGGGAGCTGTTTTTT. It translates to CASSLRPAGGQTGELFF.

The V call is TRBV7-9, the J call TRBJ1-3, with D unresolved. CDR1 is SEHNR, CDR2 FQNEAQ, per germline (reference sequence). CDR3 length: 15 residues. The V and J ends lost 1 base and 2 bases respectively, with 9 bases between them. The DNA of the CDR3 is TGTGCCAGCAGCTTAGGGAGAACGGCTGGAAACACCATATATTTT. Residues: CASSLGRTAGNTIYF.

The chain links TRBV29-1 to TRBJ2-5; D perhaps matches TRBD1 (5 bases). Trimming left V 0 bases short and J 4 bases short, with 12 bases between. The CDR3 runs 14 residues. Per germline, CDR1 SQVTM and CDR2 ANQGSEA. CDR3 DNA: TGCAGCGTTGAAGATCGAAGGGGAATAGAGACCCAGTACTTC. This translates into CSVEDRRGIETQYF.

This clone appeared a few times. This rearrangement joins TRBV9 to TRBJ2-1, with 13 bases identical to TRBD2. The CDR3 length is 16 residues. CDR1 SGDLS and CDR2 YYNGEE come from the germline V gene. With 0 bases clipped from V and 6 bases from J, the junction kept 3 bases outside the gene matches. The CDR3 loop is CASSVDGLAGANEQFF. The CDR3 DNA is TGTGCCAGCAGCGTAGACGGACTAGCGGGGGCCAATGAGCAGTTCTTC.

The chain couples TRBV5-1 to TRBJ2-2; D not certain. V was clipped by 0 bases and J by 5 bases, with 8 bases between them. The germline CDR1 and CDR2 sequences are SGHRS and YFSETQ. This CDR3 spans 14 amino acids. The CDR3 DNA sequence: TGCGCCAGCAGCTTGGCAATCGGTACCGGGGAGCTGTTTTTT. It is translated as CASSLAIGTGELFF. Variable domain in full (rest from reference TRBV5-1 and TRBJ2-2): KAGVTQTPRYLIKTRGQQVTLSCSPISGHRSVSWYQQTPGQGLQFLFEYFSETQRNKGNFPGRFSGRQFSNSRSEMNVSTLELGDSALYLCASSLAIGTGELFFGEGSRLTVL.

This clone was detected only once. This chain's CDR3 is CAWRSGGAGNEQFF. The CDR3 region has the DNA TGTGCCTGGAGATCCGGGGGGGCCGGTAATGAGCAGTTCTTC. This sequence joins TRBV30 and TRBJ2-1; 8 positions match TRBD2. Trimming took 3 bases from V and 7 from J; bases not matched to a gene: 8. The CDR3 is 14 amino acids. Germline V gene sequence: CDR1 GTSNPN, CDR2 SVGIG (reference sequence).

This clone appeared a single time. The chain combines TRBV11-3 with TRBJ2-1; no reliable D call. The CDR3 runs to 14 residues. Germline V gives CDR1 SGHNT, CDR2 YENEEA. The V gene lost 6 bases and the J gene lost 2 bases, with 11 bases spanning the gap. CDR3 loop: CASSPDFTYNEQFF. The CDR3 DNA sequence: TGTGCCAGCAGTCCTGACTTCACCTACAATGAGCAGTTCTTC.

The chain employs TRBV18 and TRBJ1-1; the match to TRBD1 covers 9 bases. Germline V gives CDR1 KGHSH, CDR2 LQKENI. This CDR3 is built from 16 residues. The V segment lost 4 bases and the J segment 6 bases; nucleotides outside the gene matches: 12. The CDR3: CASSLRNRGPAAEAFF. The DNA for the CDR3 is TGTGCCAGCTCACTCCGGAACAGGGGGCCCGCCGCTGAAGCTTTCTTT.

V gene TRBV4-1 combines with J gene TRBJ2-5; 7 nucleotides line up with TRBD2. Germline V gene lookup returns CDR1 MGHRA and CDR2 YSYEKL. Trimming at V came to 4 bases and at J to 5 bases, leaving 13 bases not matched to a gene. This CDR3 has 16 residues. CDR3 protein: CASSLGLVGTRETQYF. CDR3 DNA sequence: TGCGCCAGCAGCCTCGGACTAGTCGGTACCCGGGAGACCCAGTACTTC.

V is TRBV6-4 and J is TRBJ1-4, with D tentatively TRBD1 (6 bases). Germline CDR1 MRHNA, CDR2 SNTAGT. The CDR3 length is 15 residues. Trimming shortened V by 6 bases and J by 6 bases, and 17 bases separated the two germline ends. The CDR3 here is CASSRGQSKDEKLFF. CDR3 DNA sequence: TGTGCCAGCAGCCGTGGACAGTCCAAAGATGAAAAACTGTTTTTT.

This clone has just a few counts. Within the sample, other DNA sequences also encode this same CDR3. This chain links TRBV29-1 with TRBJ1-1, with D possibly being TRBD1 (5 bases). The CDR3 covers 13 residues. Germline values: CDR1 SQVTM, CDR2 ANQGSEA. V was clipped by 1 base and J by 5 bases, with 11 bases between them. The CDR3 protein is CSVEGRVGTEAFF. The CDR3 DNA reads TGCAGCGTTGAAGGCAGGGTGGGAACTGAAGCTTTCTTT.

This clone was seen just once. This chain links TRBV27 with TRBJ1-1, with D perhaps TRBD1 (6 bases). Germline V gene sequence: CDR1 MNHEY, CDR2 SMNVEV (reference sequence). The V end lost 10 bases, the J end lost 1 base, and 16 bases lay between the germline ends. The CDR3 has 14 residues. CDR3 residues: CATYRGARNTEAFF. The CDR3 nucleotides are TGTGCCACCTACCGGGGGGCGAGGAACACTGAAGCTTTCTTT.

The V and J genes are TRBV7-2 and TRBJ2-2; 9 nucleotides match TRBD1. V shed 1 base and J 5 bases; nucleotides not matched to a gene: 5. Germline-derived CDR1 and CDR2 are SGHTA and FQGNSA. The CDR3 length is 16 residues. CDR3 DNA: TGTGCCAGCAGCTTAGTCTCCGGGACAGGGACCGGGGAGCTGTTTTTT. Translated, it gives CASSLVSGTGTGELFF.

This clone came up once. J is TRBJ2-3 and V is TRBV21-1; the D call of TRBD2 is as the table states it, not checked on the DNA. TRBV21-1 is a pseudogene. CDR3 length: 16 residues. Written as DNA, the CDR3 is TGTGCCAGCAGCCTACCGGGGGGGGACCGCACAGATACGCAGTATTTT. Translated, it gives CASSLPGGDRTDTQYF.

The V gene is TRBV6-1, the J gene TRBJ2-5, with 7 bases lining up with TRBD1. V was clipped by 6 bases and J by 3 bases; unmatched bases: 10. The CDR3 consists of 15 residues. Germline V gives CDR1 MNHNS, CDR2 SASEGT. The DNA for the CDR3 is TGTGCCAGCAGCAGACTGACAGGGAAGGAAGAGACCCAGTACTTC. Translating gives CASSRLTGKEETQYF.

The rearrangement links TRBV2 to TRBJ1-2, with D possibly TRBD1 on 6 matching bases. V lost 0 bases and J lost 11, with 16 bases in between. CDR1 is SNHLY and CDR2 is FYNNEI in the germline V gene. This CDR3 contains 14 residues. The CDR3: CASSEALTDSPYTF. CDR3 sequence (DNA): TGTGCCAGCAGTGAAGCGCTTACGGACAGTCCTTACACCTTC.

The V gene is TRBV10-2, the J gene TRBJ1-5; possible D gene TRBD1, 6 bases. Germline loops: CDR1 WSHSY, CDR2 SAAADI. The CDR3 length is 16 residues. Trimming removed 6 bases from V and 1 base from J, with 16 bases in between. The CDR3 loop reads CASSPFGGASNQPQHF. For the CDR3, the DNA is TGCGCCAGCAGCCCTTTCGGGGGGGCGAGCAATCAGCCCCAGCATTTT.

The CDR3 is CASSASNPQGRGGYTF. Here the CDR3 DNA reads TGTGCCAGCAGTGCCTCGAATCCACAGGGCCGGGGTGGCTACACCTTC. The chain couples TRBV6-6 to TRBJ1-2, with D perhaps TRBD1 (6 bases). V gave up 5 bases and J gave up 7 bases, with 23 bases separating them. Per the germline V gene, CDR1 is MNHNY and CDR2 is SVGAGI (reference sequence). CDR3 length equals 16 residues.

The gene calls are TRBV5-1 and TRBJ1-6; D remains unclear. Trimming took off 0 bases at V and 7 bases at J, with 11 bases between the two ends. CDR3 length equals 15 residues. CDR1 and CDR2 (germline): SGHRS, YFSETQ. In DNA, the CDR3 is TGCGCCAGCAGCTTGGGAGGGTGGGGAAATTCACCCCTCCACTTT. It encodes CASSLGGWGNSPLHF.

This clone has just a few counts. This rearrangement joins TRBV11-2 to TRBJ1-2; 7 bases line up with TRBD1. J was trimmed by 8 bases and V by 5 bases; bases with no gene match: 5. Germline-derived CDR1 and CDR2 are SGHAT and FQNNGV. The CDR3 loop spans 12 amino acids. DNA of the CDR3: TGTGCCAGCAGCGCGAACAGGGGAGGCTACACCTTC. Its protein product is CASSANRGGYTF.

The chain couples TRBV6-5 to TRBJ1-2, with TRBD1 identical over 11 bases. Germline V gives CDR1 MNHEY, CDR2 SVGAGI. Germline trimming cut 5 bases from V and 7 bases from J; bases unmatched to any gene: 3. This CDR3 region has 13 residues. This chain's CDR3 is CASSGQGAAGYTF. CDR3 nucleotide sequence: TGTGCCAGCAGTGGACAGGGGGCAGCTGGCTACACCTTC.

The DNA for the CDR3 is TGTGCCAGTAGCCTCGGACAGGGCCTGGGAGAGACCCAGTACTTC. This encodes CASSLGQGLGETQYF. The chain has TRBV19 and TRBJ2-5; TRBD1 matches at 8 bases. Germline V gene sequence: CDR1 LNHDA, CDR2 SQIVND (reference sequence). This CDR3 spans 15 amino acids. Trimming removed 6 bases from V and 4 bases from J; junction bases left unmatched: 10.